A single sample gave rise to the 27 T cell receptor delta chains below, sequenced in a study of Vγ9Vδ2 T cells in congenital toxoplasmosis. Template-switch reverse transcription used TRGC- and TRDC-specific primers together in a single tube. The TRGC primer was designed to target TRGC1 and TRGC2 alike. TCRdb redid clone calling on the reads using CATT. The sample records 700 to 1,000 delta-chain clones, roughly 14% being singletons. The specimen was gamma-delta T cells from blood. The receptors were gathered from a child under 10 years old born to a mother with Toxoplasma gondii infection during pregnancy, either congenitally infected or uninfected (not recorded which).

V gene TRAV38-2/DV8 combines with J gene TRDJ1, with D uncertain. The CDR3 covers 15 residues. Germline assignment: CDR1 TSESDYY and CDR2 QEAYKQQN. V was clipped by 0 bases and J by 1 base, with 10 bases between them. The CDR3 is CAYRSAAGLTDKLIF. CDR3 nucleotide sequence: TGTGCTTATAGGAGCGCGGCCGGACTCACCGATAAACTCATCTTT.

As regards this clone: A read error is possible here, since a much larger clone lies one base away. V usage is TRDV2 and J usage is TRDJ3, with 12 bases lining up with TRDD3. Germline V gives CDR1 GEAIGNYY, CDR2 EKD. The CDR3 totals 18 residues. V lost 9 bases and J lost 0; bases outside the gene matches: 8. The DNA of the CDR3 is TGTGCCAGTTTCCTACTGGGGGATACCTCCTGGGACACCCGACAGATGTTTTTC. Its translation: CASFLLGDTSWDTRQMFF.

On this clone: This is likely an artifact of a read error, given a far larger clone one base away. Different DNA sequences within this sample yield the same CDR3. The rearrangement joins TRAV38-2/DV8 to TRDJ1, with 12 bases that match TRDD3. Trimming at V came to 4 bases and at J to 0 bases, leaving 34 bases not matched to a gene. The CDR3 is made up of 26 amino acids. Germline V gene data show CDR1 as TSESDYY and CDR2 as QEAYKQQN. The CDR3 loop reads CAYRGTFSLSLFLLGDTDSYTDKLIF. In DNA, the CDR3 is TGTGCTTATAGGGGGACTTTTAGTCTTTCCCTCTTTTTACTGGGGGATACTGACTCTTACACCGATAAACTCATCTTT.

This clone is judged large. V is TRDV2 and J is TRDJ3; TRDD3 agrees at 11 bases. The CDR3 totals 19 residues. The junction had 5 bases not matched to a gene; V was cut back by 0 bases and J by 2 bases. Germline-derived CDR1 and CDR2 are GEAIGNYY and EKD. Written as DNA, the CDR3 is TGTGCCTGTGACACCGTACTGGGGGATAACACCTGGGACACCCGACAGATGTTTTTC. Protein: CACDTVLGDNTWDTRQMFF.

This clone is judged large. The rearrangement uses TRDV1 and TRDJ1; no clear D gene. CDR1 and CDR2 (germline): TSWWSYY, QGS. CDR3 size: 15 residues. Trimming pared 2 bases from V and 7 bases from J, leaving 17 bases between. For the CDR3, the DNA is TGTGCTCTTGGGGAAGTAGCTACGATCCGGGGTAAACTCATCTTT. This sequence encodes CALGEVATIRGKLIF.

As to this clone: A much larger clone lies a single base off, so this may be a read error. This chain uses TRDV3 with TRDJ1; 13 nucleotides agree with TRDD3. V dropped 0 bases and J dropped 8; count of bases not matched to a gene: 39. Germline loops: CDR1 TVYSNPD, CDR2 GDNSRS (reference sequence). The CDR3 is 25 residues long. CDR3 DNA sequence: TGTGCCTTTAGGTCCCTAGTGCGAAAAAGGAAATATACTGGGGGATACGCGGGGCCCCACTCAAAACTCATCTTT. This gives the protein CAFRSLVRKRKYTGGYAGPHSKLIF.

Concerning this clone: A read error may be the cause here, since a much bigger clone is one base away. The chain has TRDV2 and TRDJ3; tentative D call: TRDD3 (6 bases). This CDR3 contains 18 residues. CDR1 is GEAIGNYY and CDR2 is EKD in the germline V gene. The CDR3 here is CASDTVDTPSWDTRQMFF. DNA for the CDR3: TGTGCCAGTGACACCGTGGATACCCCCTCCTGGGACACCCGACAGATGTTTTTC.

Judged by abundance, this clone is medium-sized. This chain uses TRDV2 with TRDJ3, with 8 nucleotides matching TRDD3. The trim removed 0 bases at V and 0 bases at J, leaving 12 bases unmatched. CDR1 GEAIGNYY and CDR2 EKD come from the germline V gene. The CDR3 runs to 21 residues. The CDR3 sequence is CACDTVRPLGDRSWDTRQMFF. CDR3 bases: TGTGCCTGTGACACCGTGAGACCGCTGGGGGACCGCTCCTGGGACACCCGACAGATGTTTTTC.

Regarding this clone: A far larger clone lies a single base away; this is likely a read error. The chain has TRDV1 and TRDJ1; 10 nucleotides match TRDD3. Germline V lookup: CDR1 TSWWSYY, CDR2 QGS. This CDR3 is 24 amino acids long. CDR3 nucleotide sequence: TGTGCTCTTGGGGAAGGGAGTTCCCTCCCGAGTTGGCAGGGGGATACGCGGGCGGCCGAAAAACTCATCTTT. This sequence encodes CALGEGSSLPSWQGDTRAAEKLIF.

Within the sample, this clone is large. The identical CDR3 is also encoded by other nucleotide sequences in the sample. The chain joins TRDV2 to TRDJ3; 10 bases are shared with TRDD3. The V and J ends lost 2 bases and 3 bases, in that order; junction bases with no gene match: 6. Germline V CDR1 and CDR2: GEAIGNYY, EKD. The length of the CDR3 is 18 residues. The CDR3 DNA follows: TGTGCCTGTGACAAAGTACTGGGGGATCTCTGGGACACCCGACAGATGTTTTTC. Protein product: CACDKVLGDLWDTRQMFF.

This clone was counted only a few times. This likely stems from a read error, as it lies one base from a far larger clone. The chain has TRDV1 and TRDJ1; the match to TRDD3 covers 9 bases. CDR1 and CDR2 from the germline V gene are TSWWSYY and QGS. The CDR3 spans 19 residues. The CDR3 DNA reads as TGTGCTCTTAGGGAATGTATAGCAGCTGACTGGGGGAACACCGATAAACTCATCTTT. As protein: CALRECIAADWGNTDKLIF.

This clone rates as large (0.1 to 1%). V gene TRDV2 combines with J gene TRDJ3; D may be TRDD3 (6 bases). V was pared by 0 bases and J by 0 bases, with 11 bases between. The CDR3 is 18 residues long. CDR1 and CDR2 from the germline V gene are GEAIGNYY and EKD. CDR3 sequence reads: CACDTWGSSSWDTRQMFF. The CDR3 nucleotides are TGTGCCTGTGACACCTGGGGATCCAGCTCCTGGGACACCCGACAGATGTTTTTC.

With regard to this clone: A read error likely explains this, since a far larger clone differs by one base. The chain uses TRDV2 and TRDJ3; unclear D gene. CDR3 size: 13 residues. The germline V gene has CDR1 GEAIGNYY and CDR2 EKD. Trimming took 3 bases from V and 2 from J, leaving 1 base between them. This CDR3 reads CACDAWDTRQMFF. CDR3 DNA: TGTGCCTGTGACGCCTGGGACACCCGACAGATGTTTTTC.

With respect to this clone: With a far larger clone one base away, a read error is the likely cause. The V gene is TRDV2, the J gene TRDJ3; 9 positions match TRDD3. The CDR3 extends over 19 amino acids. Germline assignment: CDR1 GEAIGNYY and CDR2 EKD. CDR3 sequence (DNA): TGTGCCTGTAACACCGCGGGGATACGTAGCTCCTGGGACACCCGACAGATGTTTTTC. Its protein product is CACNTAGIRSSWDTRQMFF.

On this clone itself: TCRdb lists the protein of a much larger clone for this DNA, which differs at residue 12, so this is likely a read error; the protein given here is translated from the DNA itself. The chain combines TRDV1 with TRDJ1; tentatively, D is TRDD2 (9 bases). CDR3 size: 21 residues. Trimming removed 6 bases from V and 0 bases from J, with 32 bases in between. Per the germline V gene, CDR1 is TSWWSYY and CDR2 is QGS. The CDR3 loop is CALGLAAFLRVAGGNTDKLIF. Written as DNA, the CDR3 is TGTGCTCTTGGCCTCGCCGCCTTCCTACGGGTTGCTGGGGGAAACACCGATAAACTCATCTTT.

This clone was counted between two and nine times. The mismatch at residue 3 between this DNA's translation and the TCRdb protein of a much larger clone likely reflects a read error; the protein shown is translated from the DNA. This chain links TRDV1 with TRDJ1, with TRDD3 identical over 10 bases. The CDR3 spans 21 residues. Germline V gene data show CDR1 as TSWWSYY and CDR2 as QGS. CDR3 residues: CAPGENFYRTGGFYFTDKLIF. Here the CDR3 DNA reads TGTGCTCCTGGGGAGAACTTCTACCGTACTGGGGGATTCTACTTTACCGATAAACTCATCTTT.

The rearrangement joins TRDV1 to TRDJ1, with TRDD3 identical over 13 bases. The V segment lost 5 bases and the J segment 0 bases; nucleotides outside the gene matches: 30. CDR3 length: 25 residues. Germline CDR1 reads TSWWSYY; CDR2 reads QGS. The CDR3 sequence is CALGKGLPQYWGIRVGVGYTDKLIF. The CDR3 region has the DNA TGTGCTCTTGGGAAAGGCCTTCCACAGTACTGGGGGATACGCGTCGGGGTCGGGTACACCGATAAACTCATCTTT.

By its share, this clone is large. At the DNA level, this CDR3 is encoded by other sequences in the same sample as well. V usage is TRAV29/DV5 and J usage is TRDJ3, with D perhaps matching TRDD3 (5 bases). CDR1 is NSMFDY and CDR2 is ISSIKDK in the germline V gene. This CDR3 is 18 amino acids long. V lost 0 bases, J lost 0 bases, and 13 bases lay in between. Here the CDR3 DNA reads TGTGCAGCAAGCGTGGTGGGGACTGGCTCCTGGGACACCCGACAGATGTTTTTC. It yields the protein CAASVVGTGSWDTRQMFF.

By share, this clone ranks as large (0.1 to 1%). The rearrangement joins TRAV38-2/DV8 to TRDJ1; D ambiguous. Germline CDR1 reads TSESDYY; CDR2 reads QEAYKQQN. V lost 4 bases and J 1 base, leaving 26 bases between the germline ends. CDR3 length equals 19 residues. In nucleotides, the CDR3 is TGTGCTTATAGGGGACCCGTCTATCGTAGCTTACTCTGCACCGATAAACTCATCTTT. Translating gives CAYRGPVYRSLLCTDKLIF.

A note on this clone: A much larger clonotype is one base distant, so this may be a read error. The V call is TRDV2, the J call TRDJ3; TRDD3 is a possible D gene (6 bases). Between the trimmed V and J ends, which lost 0 bases and 11 bases, there was a span of 16 bases. Germline CDR1 GEAIGNYY, CDR2 EKD. The CDR3 totals 16 residues. CDR3 residues: CACDTWGPQEARQMFF. The CDR3 coding sequence is TGTGCCTGTGACACCTGGGGGCCACAAGAGGCCCGACAGATGTTTTTC.

This clone is judged large. This chain joins TRDV1 and TRDJ1; D is ambiguous. Per germline, CDR1 TSWWSYY and CDR2 QGS. The V gene lost 6 bases and the J gene lost 0 bases, with 29 bases spanning the gap. The CDR3 has 20 amino acids. CDR3 sequence: CALGSTRPVPHGVYTDKLIF. The CDR3 DNA is TGTGCTCTTGGATCAACTCGCCCCGTTCCGCACGGAGTTTACACCGATAAACTCATCTTT.

This clone was detected a few times. A read error is likely here: a far larger clone is one base away. The same CDR3 arises from other DNA sequences in this sample as well. This chain links TRAV29/DV5 with TRDJ1; D is possibly TRDD3 (10 bases). The CDR3 spans 24 residues. Germline V gives CDR1 NSMFDY, CDR2 ISSIKDK. The CDR3 reads CAASVGLPTSVWGIDHEGTRKLIF. For the CDR3, the DNA is TGTGCAGCAAGCGTTGGCCTTCCTACGTCCGTCTGGGGGATAGACCACGAGGGCACAAGGAAACTCATCTTC.

Only a few counts were recorded for this clone. A far larger clone lies a single base away; this is likely a read error. The genes are TRAV29/DV5 and TRDJ1, with 7 positions matching TRDD3. Germline values: CDR1 NSMFDY, CDR2 ISSIKDK. V shed 0 bases, J shed 0 bases, and the junction held 5 bases outside the gene matches. The CDR3 is 15 residues long. CDR3 nucleotides: TGTGCAGCAAGCGATTCCGGGGGATACACCGATAAACTCATCTTT. This translates into CAASDSGGYTDKLIF.

In its sample, this clone is large (0.1 to 1%). The chain recombines TRDV2 with TRDJ1; perhaps TRDD3 as D (6 bases). The CDR3 runs 14 residues. Between the trimmed V and J ends, which lost 0 bases and 1 base, there was a span of 8 bases. CDR1 and CDR2 from the germline V gene are GEAIGNYY and EKD. CDR3 in amino acids: CACDTWGSTDKLIF. Written as DNA, the CDR3 is TGTGCCTGTGACACCTGGGGGTCCACCGATAAACTCATCTTT.

For this clone: Given a far larger clone just one base away, this is likely a sequencing read error. The chain is built from TRDV1 and TRDJ1; 13 bases map to TRDD3. The CDR3 sequence is 25 residues long. V lost 1 base to trimming and J lost 1 base; unmatched junction nucleotides: 27. Germline lookup yields CDR1 TSWWSYY and CDR2 QGS. CDR3: CALGEPSLPTGGYARRSNFTDKLIF. DNA for the CDR3: TGTGCTCTTGGGGAACCAAGTCTCCCCACTGGGGGATACGCGAGGAGGAGTAACTTCACCGATAAACTCATCTTT.

By its share, this clone is large. This chain uses TRDV2 with TRDJ1; TRDD3 agrees at 8 bases. The CDR3 length is 16 residues. Germline V gene sequence: CDR1 GEAIGNYY, CDR2 EKD. V trimming: 3 bases; J trimming: 4 bases; junction bases outside the gene matches: 12. CDR3 nucleotides: TGTGCCTGTGACGCCCTTAGTACTGGGGGGAACGATAAACTCATCTTT. Amino acid sequence: CACDALSTGGNDKLIF.

Notes on this clone: A much larger clone is a single base away; this may be a read error. The chain links TRDV2 to TRDJ3; TRDD3 agrees at 12 bases. The CDR3 has 19 residues. V lost 6 bases, J lost 2 bases, and 10 bases stayed unmatched. Germline V lookup: CDR1 GEAIGNYY, CDR2 EKD. Written as DNA, the CDR3 is TGTGCCTGTAACTCCATACTGGGGGATACAACCTGGGACACCCGACAGATGTTTTTC. This gives the protein CACNSILGDTTWDTRQMFF.